The 16 T cell receptor beta chains listed next were all sequenced from one sample in a study of blood T cell repertoires in COVID-19. The assay was immunoSEQ multiplex PCR, and TCRdb's table has in-frame clones only and misses some. The sample lists around 70,000 clones, roughly 80% occurring once. The material sequenced was peripheral blood. The receptor source for this set is a woman older than 75 with active or convalescent COVID-19.

This clone has a handful of counts. V gene TRBV27 combines with J gene TRBJ1-2; D uncertain. Trimming shortened V by 5 bases and J by 1 base, and 11 bases separated the two germline ends. Germline CDR1 MNHEY, CDR2 SMNVEV (reference sequence). The CDR3 has 14 amino acids. CDR3 residues: CASSISYSNYGYTF. The DNA of the CDR3 is TGTGCCAGCAGTATCTCCTACAGTAACTATGGCTACACCTTC.

J is TRBJ2-7 and V is TRBV19; TRBD2 aligns across 14 bases. The CDR3 is 15 amino acids. With V trimmed by 9 bases and J by 4 bases, 8 bases remained unmatched. Per the germline V gene, CDR1 is LNHDA and CDR2 is SQIVND (reference sequence). The DNA for the CDR3 is TGTGCCAGCCTAGGTGGGACTAGCGGGAGATACGAGCAGTACTTC. It yields the protein CASLGGTSGRYEQYF.

This clone was seen just once. The CDR3 sequence: CAISSGTDTQYF. DNA for the CDR3: TGTGCCATCAGTTCCGGCACAGATACGCAGTATTTT. J is TRBJ2-3 and V is TRBV10-3, with no clear D. CDR3 length: 12 residues. From germline, CDR1 is ENHRY and CDR2 SYGVKD. V was shortened by 5 bases and J by 1 base, with 4 bases between the two germline ends.

The chain has TRBV5-1 and TRBJ1-2, with D unclear. Trimming took 0 bases from V and 4 from J, leaving 4 bases between them. Germline assignment: CDR1 SGHRS and CDR2 YFSETQ. The CDR3 loop spans 12 amino acids. CDR3 in DNA: TGCGCCAGCAGCTTGGAGAGCTATGGCTACACCTTC. Protein product: CASSLESYGYTF. Full variable domain (outside the CDR3, taken from reference TRBV5-1 and TRBJ1-2): KAGVTQTPRYLIKTRGQQVTLSCSPISGHRSVSWYQQTPGQGLQFLFEYFSETQRNKGNFPGRFSGRQFSNSRSEMNVSTLELGDSALYLCASSLESYGYTFGSGTRLTVV.

V and J are TRBV7-9 and TRBJ2-1; 10 positions match TRBD2. Germline V gene sequence: CDR1 SEHNR, CDR2 FQNEAQ (reference sequence). V was clipped by 3 bases and J by 5 bases; unmatched bases: 4. The CDR3 runs 15 residues. The CDR3 sequence is CASSFSGGHHNEQFF. Here the CDR3 DNA reads TGTGCCAGCAGCTTTAGCGGGGGGCACCACAATGAGCAGTTCTTC.

The genes are TRBV24-1 and TRBJ2-1, with TRBD1 identical over 7 bases. CDR3 length: 16 residues. The J segment lost 0 bases and the V segment lost 3 bases, leaving 4 bases of the junction unmatched. The germline gives CDR1 KGHDR, CDR2 SFDVKD. The DNA for the CDR3 is TGTGCCACCAGTGATAGAGACAGGGTCTCCTACAATGAGCAGTTCTTC. Translating gives CATSDRDRVSYNEQFF.

The rearrangement uses TRBV4-3 and TRBJ1-1; possible D gene TRBD1, 5 bases. Germline CDR1 LGHNA, CDR2 YSLEER. Trimming stripped 7 bases from V and 0 bases from J, with 15 bases between. This CDR3 is built from 15 residues. For the CDR3, the DNA is TGCGCCAGCAAACAGGCCACGCATATGAACACTGAAGCTTTCTTT. Its protein product is CASKQATHMNTEAFF.

The chain uses TRBV6-2 or TRBV6-3 and TRBJ2-7, with 8 bases lining up with TRBD2. The CDR3 runs to 13 residues. The ends lost 1 base at V and 5 bases at J; junction bases unmatched: 1. CDR1 is MNHEY and CDR2 is SVGEGT in the germline V gene. The CDR3, as DNA: TGTGCCAGCAGTTACTATAGCGGGAACGAGCAGTACTTC. This gives the protein CASSYYSGNEQYF.

The rearrangement joins TRBV27 to TRBJ2-1, with 11 positions matching TRBD2. With V trimmed by 6 bases and J by 7 bases, 11 bases remained unmatched. The CDR3 totals 16 residues. Germline V gives CDR1 MNHEY, CDR2 SMNVEV (reference sequence). CDR3: CASSQASGTSGNEQFF. The CDR3 nucleotides are TGTGCCAGCAGCCAAGCATCCGGGACTAGCGGAAATGAGCAGTTCTTC.

The chain carries TRBV6-2 or TRBV6-3 and TRBJ2-3, with 8 bases lining up with TRBD2. Per germline, CDR1 MNHEY and CDR2 SVGEGT. The CDR3 spans 13 residues. The ends lost 6 bases at V and 9 bases at J; junction bases unmatched: 8. The CDR3 DNA sequence: TGTGCCAGCAGCCCCGGGGGGGCAAGAACGCAGTATTTT. Protein sequence: CASSPGGARTQYF.

This chain joins TRBV7-9 and TRBJ1-4; D is possibly TRBD1 (6 bases). This CDR3 comprises 14 residues. The germline V gene has CDR1 SEHNR and CDR2 FQNEAQ (reference sequence). V was trimmed by 5 bases and J by 3 bases, leaving 10 bases between them. The CDR3 here is CASSPRTANEKLFF. The DNA for the CDR3 is TGTGCCAGCAGCCCGCGGACAGCTAATGAAAAACTGTTTTTT.

Of note for this clone: Its ends do not fully match the called genes, so a read error is possible. The chain has TRBV18 and TRBJ1-3; D is uncertain. In germline, CDR1 is KGHSH, CDR2 LQKENI. The CDR3 runs 12 residues. CDR3 residues: CASSRRGDTIYF. CDR3 DNA: TGTGCCAGCTCACGGCGTGGAGACACCATATATTTT.

This clone was recorded once. V is TRBV27 and J is TRBJ1-5, with D hard to call. The germline CDR1 and CDR2 sequences are MNHEY and SMNVEV (reference sequence). The CDR3 spans 15 residues. Trimming left V 6 bases short and J 0 bases short, with 12 bases between. CDR3 protein: CASSPMTTSNQPQHF. In DNA, the CDR3 is TGTGCCAGCAGCCCCATGACAACTAGCAATCAGCCCCAGCATTTT.

This clone was seen more than once but under ten times. The rearrangement joins TRBV28 to TRBJ1-6; TRBD1 aligns across 10 bases. The CDR3 extends over 15 amino acids. Germline V gene data show CDR1 as MDHEN and CDR2 as SYDVKM. Trimming at V came to 5 bases and at J to 10 bases, leaving 8 bases not matched to a gene. Written as DNA, the CDR3 is TGTGCCAGCAGTCCTACCGGGACAGGGGTCTCACCCCTCCACTTT. Translating gives CASSPTGTGVSPLHF.

V and J are TRBV3-1 (or the pseudogene TRBV3-2) and TRBJ2-7; the match to TRBD2 covers 10 bases. CDR1 and CDR2 from the germline V gene are LGHDT and YNNKEL (reference sequence). The V segment lost 4 bases and the J segment 4 bases; nucleotides outside the gene matches: 4. This CDR3 has 14 residues. CDR3 DNA sequence: TGTGCCAGCAGCCCCAGCGGGAGGGGATACGAGCAGTACTTC. Translation gives CASSPSGRGYEQYF.

The CDR3 is CAWSFESLSYGYTF. The CDR3 DNA sequence: TGTGCCTGGAGTTTCGAGAGCTTATCCTATGGCTACACCTTC. V usage is TRBV30 and J usage is TRBJ1-2, with D unresolved. The CDR3 covers 14 residues. Germline-derived CDR1 and CDR2 are GTSNPN and SVGIG (reference sequence). Trimming removed 2 bases from V and 4 bases from J, with 14 bases in between.